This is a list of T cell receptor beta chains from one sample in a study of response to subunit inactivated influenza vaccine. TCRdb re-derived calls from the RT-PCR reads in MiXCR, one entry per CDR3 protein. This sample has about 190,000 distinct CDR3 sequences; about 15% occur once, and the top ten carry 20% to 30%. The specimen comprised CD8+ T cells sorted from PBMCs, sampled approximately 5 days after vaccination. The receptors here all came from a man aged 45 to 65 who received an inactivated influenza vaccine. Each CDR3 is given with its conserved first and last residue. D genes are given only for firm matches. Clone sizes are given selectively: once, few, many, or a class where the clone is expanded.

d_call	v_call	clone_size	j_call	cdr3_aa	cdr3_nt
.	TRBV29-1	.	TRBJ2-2	CSVIRATGELFF	TGCAGCGTCATTCGAGCAACCGGGGAGCTGTTTTTT
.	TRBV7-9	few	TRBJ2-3	CASSLGVGGYAFDTQYF	TGTGCCAGCAGTCTAGGGGTCGGGGGATATGCGTTTGATACGCAGTATTTT
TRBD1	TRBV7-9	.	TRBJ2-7	CASSSLRQGLYEQYF	TGTGCCAGCAGCTCGCTCAGACAGGGTCTCTACGAGCAGTACTTC
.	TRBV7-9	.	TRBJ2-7	CASSPPNRREQYF	TGTGCCAGCAGCCCCCCCAACAGGAGAGAGCAGTACTTC
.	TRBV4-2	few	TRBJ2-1	CASRGPDYNEQFF	TGTGCCAGCAGGGGGCCGGACTACAATGAGCAGTTCTTC
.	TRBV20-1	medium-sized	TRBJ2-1	CSARGSDYNEQFF	TGCAGTGCTAGGGGCTCCGACTACAATGAGCAGTTCTTC
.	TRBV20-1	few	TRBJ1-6	CSARDANRGGSPLHF	TGCAGTGCTAGAGATGCCAATCGGGGCGGATCACCCCTCCACTTT
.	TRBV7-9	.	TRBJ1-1	CASSPKYPNTEAFF	TGTGCCAGCAGCCCCAAGTACCCCAACACTGAAGCTTTCTTT
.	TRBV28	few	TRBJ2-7	CASSLAGISYEQYF	TGTGCCAGCAGTTTGGCAGGGATATCCTACGAGCAGTACTTC
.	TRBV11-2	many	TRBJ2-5	CASSRLETQYF	TGTGCCAGCAGCCGCCTGGAGACCCAGTACTTC
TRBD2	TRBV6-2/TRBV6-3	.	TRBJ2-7	CASSYSRTSGYYEQYF	TGTGCCAGCAGTTACTCCCGGACTAGCGGGTACTACGAGCAGTACTTC
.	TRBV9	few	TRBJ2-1	CASSPNAMTASLMHEQFF	TGTGCCAGCAGCCCTAACGCCATGACGGCCTCCCTAATGCATGAGCAGTTCTTC
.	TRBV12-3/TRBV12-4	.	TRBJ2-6	CASSGQYSGANVLTF	TGTGCCAGCAGCGGACAGTACTCTGGGGCCAACGTCCTGACTTTC
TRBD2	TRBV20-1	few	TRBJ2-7	CSASLASGIYEQYF	TGCAGTGCTAGCCTGGCTAGCGGGATATACGAGCAGTACTTC
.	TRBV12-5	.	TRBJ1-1	CASGLWTENTEAFF	TGTGCTAGTGGTTTGTGGACGGAAAACACTGAAGCTTTCTTT
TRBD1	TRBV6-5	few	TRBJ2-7	CASSHPGTGDEQYF	TGTGCCAGCAGTCACCCCGGGACAGGGGACGAGCAGTACTTC
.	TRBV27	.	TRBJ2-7	CASSSSATSREQYF	TGTGCCAGCAGTTCATCTGCCACATCTAGAGAGCAGTACTTC
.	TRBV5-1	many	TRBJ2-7	CASSPGDGSFYEQYF	TGCGCCAGCAGCCCGGGGGACGGTTCATTCTACGAGCAGTACTTC
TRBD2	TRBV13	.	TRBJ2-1	CASSRRTSGRANEQFF	TGTGCCAGCAGCCGTCGGACTAGCGGGAGGGCCAATGAGCAGTTCTTC
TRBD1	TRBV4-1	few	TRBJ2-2	CASSQIVSGQGLAGELFF	TGCGCCAGCAGCCAAATTGTGTCGGGACAGGGCTTGGCCGGGGAGCTGTTTTTT
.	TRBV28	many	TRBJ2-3	CASSPTVSSTDTQYF	TGTGCCAGCAGTCCGACAGTTTCTAGCACAGATACGCAGTATTTT
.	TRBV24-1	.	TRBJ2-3	CATSDLGSDTQYF	TGTGCCACCAGTGACTTAGGATCAGATACGCAGTATTTT
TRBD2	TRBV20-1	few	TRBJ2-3	CRATGTSGRGADTQYF	TGCAGGGCTACCGGGACTAGCGGGAGAGGAGCAGATACGCAGTATTTT
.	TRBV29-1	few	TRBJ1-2	CSVDPWPTGYTF	TGCAGCGTTGACCCTTGGCCGACCGGCTACACCTTC
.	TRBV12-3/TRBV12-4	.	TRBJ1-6	CASSFRGSPLHF	TGTGCCAGCAGTTTTCGGGGTTCACCCCTCCACTTT
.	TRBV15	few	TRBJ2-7	CATSRDSPSRAEYF	TGTGCCACCAGCAGAGATTCCCCCTCCCGTGCGGAGTACTTC
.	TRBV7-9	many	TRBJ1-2	CASSLGIRGYTF	TGTGCCAGCAGCTTAGGAATAAGGGGCTACACCTTC
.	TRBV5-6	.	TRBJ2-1	CASSFGGLEQFF	TGTGCCAGCAGCTTCGGGGGGCTTGAGCAGTTCTTC
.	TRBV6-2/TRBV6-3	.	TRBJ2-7	CASSYGGVYEQYF	TGTGCCAGCAGTTACGGCGGGGTCTACGAGCAGTACTTC
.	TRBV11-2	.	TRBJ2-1	CASSSGEGGYNEQFF	TGTGCCAGCAGCAGCGGGGAGGGGGGATACAATGAGCAGTTCTTC
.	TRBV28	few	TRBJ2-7	CASSLSGPEQYF	TGTGCCAGCAGTTTATCCGGTCCCGAGCAGTACTTC
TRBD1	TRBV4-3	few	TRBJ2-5	CASSPWTGRQETQYF	TGCGCCAGCAGCCCGTGGACAGGCCGGCAAGAGACCCAGTACTTC
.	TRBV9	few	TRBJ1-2	CASSSTRSGQDDGYTF	TGTGCCAGCAGTTCTACCCGGTCCGGGCAGGACGATGGCTACACCTTC
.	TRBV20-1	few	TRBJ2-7	CSARDPRQAYEQYF	TGCAGTGCTAGAGATCCGAGACAGGCCTACGAGCAGTACTTC
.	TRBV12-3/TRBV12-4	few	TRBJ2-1	CASSLSRHEQFF	TGTGCCAGCAGTTTAAGTAGACATGAGCAGTTCTTC
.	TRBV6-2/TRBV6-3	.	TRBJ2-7	CASSTALFAPEQYF	TGTGCCAGCAGTACAGCCCTGTTTGCCCCCGAGCAGTACTTC
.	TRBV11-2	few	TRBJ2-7	CASSLGWGSTYEQYF	TGTGCCAGCAGCTTAGGCTGGGGTTCGACCTACGAGCAGTACTTC
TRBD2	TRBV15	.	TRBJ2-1	CATSRVGTSGDEQFF	TGTGCGACCAGCAGAGTGGGGACTAGCGGTGATGAGCAGTTCTTC
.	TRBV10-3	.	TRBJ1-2	CAISELDSYYGYTF	TGTGCCATCAGTGAGTTGGACAGCTACTATGGCTACACCTTC
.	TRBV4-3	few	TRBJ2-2	CASSQDISRGTGELFF	TGCGCCAGCAGCCAAGATATCAGCCGCGGTACCGGGGAGCTGTTTTTT
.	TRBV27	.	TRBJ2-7	CASSPIGGEQYF	TGTGCCAGCAGCCCCATAGGGGGGGAGCAGTACTTC
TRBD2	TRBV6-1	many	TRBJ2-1	CASSLSGRTNNEQFF	TGTGCCAGCAGTCTGAGCGGGAGGACCAACAATGAGCAGTTCTTC
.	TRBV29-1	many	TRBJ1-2	CSVGVEYGYTF	TGCAGCGTTGGTGTAGAGTATGGCTACACCTTC
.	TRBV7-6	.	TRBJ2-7	CASSFSGGLAPEQYF	TGTGCCAGCAGCTTTTCCGGGGGGCTTGCCCCCGAGCAGTACTTC
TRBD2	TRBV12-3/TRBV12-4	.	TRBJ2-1	CASSLDRAGGRDEQFF	TGTGCCAGCAGTTTGGATCGAGCGGGGGGGCGGGATGAGCAGTTCTTC
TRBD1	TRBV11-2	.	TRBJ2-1	CASSYHRTGANEQFF	TGTGCCAGCAGCTACCATCGGACAGGGGCCAATGAGCAGTTCTTC
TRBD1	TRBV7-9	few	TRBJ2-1	CASAQGARSYNEQFF	TGTGCCAGCGCGCAGGGGGCGCGGTCCTACAATGAGCAGTTCTTC
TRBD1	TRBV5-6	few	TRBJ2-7	CASSERWDRGVDEQYF	TGTGCCAGCAGCGAGCGGTGGGACAGGGGCGTCGACGAGCAGTACTTC
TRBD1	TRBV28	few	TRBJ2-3	CASSFLTGLGDTQYF	TGTGCCAGCAGTTTTTTGACAGGGCTTGGGGATACGCAGTATTTT
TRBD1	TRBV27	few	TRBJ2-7	CASSLGQGDFSVQYF	TGTGCCAGCAGCCTCGGACAGGGGGACTTTTCCGTTCAGTACTTC
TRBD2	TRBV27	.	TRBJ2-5	CASSPGTMGETQYF	TGTGCCAGCAGCCCCGGGACTATGGGTGAGACCCAGTACTTC